This TCR beta chain was captured by sequencing in a study of blood T cells in healthy people across ages. A second PCR of 7 to 11 cycles used a sample-barcoded 5' primer and a J-beta primer mix. TCRdb re-called the 5' RACE reads with MiXCR, one entry per CDR3 protein. Of around 1.5 million distinct CDR3 sequences detected, about 31% appear once; the ten largest clones hold roughly 10%. The CDR3 spans 16 residues. V lost 0 bases to trimming and J lost 0 bases, with 9 bases between them. Germline V gene lookup returns CDR1 SGHVS and CDR2 FQNEAQ. Regarding this clonotype: Its antigen is unidentified.

Study-wide results and caveats: Naive T cell percentage by flow cytometry tracked strongly with beta diversity.

Sequencing was performed on blood. This TCR came from a woman in her twenties or thirties in good health. This chain uses TRBV7-8 with TRBJ1-5; D may be TRBD1 (5 bases). The CDR3 is CASSLAWGISNQPQHF. CDR3 nucleotide sequence: TGTGCCAGCAGCTTAGCGTGGGGGATTAGCAATCAGCCCCAGCATTTT. Filled out from reference TRBV7-8 and TRBJ1-5, the complete variable domain reads GAGVSQSPRYKVAKRGQDVALRCDPISGHVSLFWYQQALGQGPEFLTYFQNEAQLDKSGLPSDRFFAERPEGSVSTLKIQRTQQEDSAVYLCASSLAWGISNQPQHFGDGTRLSIL.